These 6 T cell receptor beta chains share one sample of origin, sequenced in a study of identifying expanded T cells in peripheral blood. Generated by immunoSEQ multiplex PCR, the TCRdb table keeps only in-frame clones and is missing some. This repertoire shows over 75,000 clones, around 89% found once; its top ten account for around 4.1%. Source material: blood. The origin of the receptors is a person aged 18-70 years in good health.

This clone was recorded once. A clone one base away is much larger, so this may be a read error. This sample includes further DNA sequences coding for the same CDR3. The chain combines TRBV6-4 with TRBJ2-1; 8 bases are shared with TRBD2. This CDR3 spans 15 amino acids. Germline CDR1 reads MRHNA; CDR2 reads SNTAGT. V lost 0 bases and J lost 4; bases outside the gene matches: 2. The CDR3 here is CASSDSSGSYNEQFF. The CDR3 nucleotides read TGTGCCAGCAGTGACTCGAGCGGGAGTTACAATGAGCAGTTCTTC.

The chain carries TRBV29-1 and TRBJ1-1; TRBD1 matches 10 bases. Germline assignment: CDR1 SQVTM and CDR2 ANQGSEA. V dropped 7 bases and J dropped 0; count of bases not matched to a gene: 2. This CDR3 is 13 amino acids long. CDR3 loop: CSGGQGMNTEAFF. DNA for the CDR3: TGCAGCGGGGGACAGGGGATGAACACTGAAGCTTTCTTT.

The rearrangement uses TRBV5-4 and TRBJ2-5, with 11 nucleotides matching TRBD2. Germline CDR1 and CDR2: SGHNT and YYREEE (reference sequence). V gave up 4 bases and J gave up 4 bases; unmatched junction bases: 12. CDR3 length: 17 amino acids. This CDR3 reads CASSAGLAGGIGETQYF. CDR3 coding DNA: TGTGCCAGCAGCGCGGGGCTAGCGGGAGGAATTGGAGAGACCCAGTACTTC.

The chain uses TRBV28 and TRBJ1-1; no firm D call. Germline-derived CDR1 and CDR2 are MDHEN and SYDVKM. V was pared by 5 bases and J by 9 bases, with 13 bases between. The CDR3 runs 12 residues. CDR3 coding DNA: TGTGCCAGCAGTCCTGGGGTAGGTAAAGCTTTCTTT. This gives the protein CASSPGVGKAFF.

In DNA, the CDR3 is TGTGCCAGCAGACCCGTCGGGACGGCTAATGAAAAACTGTTTTTT. Its protein product is CASRPVGTANEKLFF. V is TRBV6-5 and J is TRBJ1-4, with a tentative D call TRBD1 (5 bases). In germline, CDR1 is MNHEY, CDR2 SVGAGI. V lost 6 bases to trimming and J lost 3 bases, with 14 bases between them. This CDR3 contains 15 residues.

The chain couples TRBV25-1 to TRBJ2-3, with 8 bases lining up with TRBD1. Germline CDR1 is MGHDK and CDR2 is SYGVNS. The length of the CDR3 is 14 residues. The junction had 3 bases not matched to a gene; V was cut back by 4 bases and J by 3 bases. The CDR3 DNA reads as TGTGCCAGCAGTGTTGGACAGGGTACAGATACGCAGTATTTT. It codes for CASSVGQGTDTQYF.